These 24 T cell receptor beta chains were sequenced from one sample in a study of radiotherapy plus CTLA-4 blockade in lung cancer. Method: immunoSEQ multiplex PCR; TCRdb's copy keeps in-frame clones and lacks some. The sample has about 87,000 clones, around nine tenths seen once. The material sequenced was peripheral blood, taken from a patient treated with radiotherapy plus ipilimumab. All receptors derive from a human donor with non-small cell lung cancer that progressed on radiotherapy plus ipilimumab.

The chain has TRBV19 and TRBJ1-1; TRBD1 matches 9 bases. Unmatched junction bases numbered 5, after V lost 4 bases and J lost 5 bases. This CDR3 is 14 amino acids long. Germline CDR1 and CDR2: LNHDA and SQIVND (reference sequence). CDR3 region: CASSTWDRVTEAFF. CDR3 DNA sequence: TGTGCCAGTAGTACCTGGGACAGGGTGACTGAAGCTTTCTTT.

This clone was detected only once. CDR3 region: CASSFSSLDRLNQPQHF. Written as DNA, the CDR3 is TGTGCCAGCAGCTTTTCTTCCCTGGACAGATTAAATCAGCCCCAGCATTTT. The J gene is TRBJ1-5, the V gene TRBV28, with D perhaps matching TRBD1 (6 bases). There are 17 residues in the CDR3. From germline, CDR1 is MDHEN and CDR2 SYDVKM. The V gene lost 6 bases and the J gene lost 4 bases, with 22 bases spanning the gap. Full variable domain (remainder filled in from reference TRBV28 and TRBJ1-5): DVKVTQSSRYLVKRTGEKVFLECVQDMDHENMFWYRQDPGLGLRLIYFSYDVKMKEKGDIPEGYSVSREKKERFSLILESASTNQTSMYLCASSFSSLDRLNQPQHFGDGTRLSIL.

This chain uses TRBV27 with TRBJ2-7; 11 bases map to TRBD2. Per germline, CDR1 MNHEY and CDR2 SMNVEV (reference sequence). Trimming at V came to 3 bases and at J to 6 bases, leaving 4 bases not matched to a gene. There are 14 residues in the CDR3. The chain's CDR3 is CASSFSGGAAEQYF. The CDR3, as DNA: TGTGCCAGCAGTTTTAGCGGGGGGGCGGCCGAGCAGTACTTC.

The V and J genes are TRBV30 and TRBJ2-1; 8 bases map to TRBD2. J was trimmed by 4 bases and V by 3 bases; bases with no gene match: 8. Germline V CDR1 and CDR2: GTSNPN, SVGIG (reference sequence). This CDR3 comprises 15 residues. As DNA, the CDR3 is TGTGCCTGGAGCCGAGCCGGGACTAGGTACAATGAGCAGTTCTTC. Its protein product is CAWSRAGTRYNEQFF.

V usage is TRBV18 and J usage is TRBJ1-6; 7 positions agree with TRBD1. The CDR3 has 17 residues. Germline-derived CDR1 and CDR2 are KGHSH and LQKENI. Losses at the gene ends were 3 bases for V and 6 bases for J; bases not matched to a gene: 11. CDR3 region: CASSPTTGQVANSPLHF. CDR3 bases: TGTGCCAGCTCACCGACCACTGGACAGGTAGCTAATTCACCCCTCCACTTT.

This sequence joins TRBV10-3 and TRBJ1-5, with 7 positions matching TRBD1. The CDR3 covers 16 residues. With 3 bases clipped from V and 0 bases from J, the junction kept 5 bases outside the gene matches. In germline, CDR1 is ENHRY, CDR2 SYGVKD. The CDR3, as DNA: TGTGCCATCAGTGATAGGGGGCCGGATAGCAATCAGCCCCAGCATTTT. Translation: CAISDRGPDSNQPQHF.

The V call is TRBV4-3, the J call TRBJ1-5; D is ambiguous. This CDR3 is built from 15 residues. V lost 0 bases to trimming and J lost 2 bases, with 8 bases between them. Germline loops: CDR1 LGHNA, CDR2 YSLEER. CDR3 amino acids: CASSQELKGNQPQHF. The CDR3 DNA sequence: TGCGCCAGCAGCCAAGAATTAAAAGGCAATCAGCCCCAGCATTTT.

This clone is a singleton in its sample. The V call is TRBV19, the J call TRBJ1-3; 7 nucleotides match TRBD1. The V and J ends lost 5 bases and 0 bases, in that order; junction bases with no gene match: 4. This CDR3 contains 15 residues. CDR1 and CDR2 from the germline V gene are LNHDA and SQIVND (reference sequence). The CDR3 here is CASSRQGSSGNTIYF. Here the CDR3 DNA reads TGTGCCAGTAGTCGACAGGGTAGCTCTGGAAACACCATATATTTT. The variable domain in full, completed from reference TRBV19 and TRBJ1-3, reads DGGITQSPKYLFRKEGQNVTLSCEQNLNHDAMYWYRQDPGQGLRLIYYSQIVNDFQKGDIAEGYSVSREKKESFPLTVTSAQKNPTAFYLCASSRQGSSGNTIYFGEGSWLTVV.

The J gene is TRBJ2-5, the V gene TRBV5-4; 8 nucleotides align to TRBD2. V lost 2 bases to trimming and J lost 3 bases; unmatched junction nucleotides: 6. There are 15 residues in the CDR3. The germline V gene has CDR1 SGHNT and CDR2 YYREEE (reference sequence). The CDR3 here is CASSFTGGVEETQYF. As DNA, the CDR3 is TGTGCCAGCAGCTTTACGGGGGGGGTCGAAGAGACCCAGTACTTC. Combining the CDR3 with reference TRBV5-4 and TRBJ2-5 gives the whole variable domain ETGVTQSPTHLIKTRGQQVTLRCSSQSGHNTVSWYQQALGQGPQFIFQYYREEENGRGNFPPRFSGLQFPNYSSELNVNALELDDSALYLCASSFTGGVEETQYFGPGTRLLVL.

The CDR3 bases are TGTGCCAGTAGTAGAGTACCTAACTATGGCTACACCTTC. Its translation: CASSRVPNYGYTF. The chain recombines TRBV19 with TRBJ1-2; no clear D. The length of the CDR3 is 13 residues. V was trimmed by 4 bases and J by 0 bases, leaving 6 bases between them. Germline V gene sequence: CDR1 LNHDA, CDR2 SQIVND (reference sequence).

This clone appeared a single time. The rearrangement joins TRBV6-1 to TRBJ1-3; TRBD1 agrees at 7 bases. The CDR3 is 15 residues long. Germline V gives CDR1 MNHNS, CDR2 SASEGT. Germline trimming cut 6 bases from V and 1 base from J; bases unmatched to any gene: 6. CDR3 nucleotide sequence: TGTGCCAGCAGCAGGACAGGTCTTTCTGGAAACACCATATATTTT. Translated: CASSRTGLSGNTIYF.

The chain joins TRBV4-1 to TRBJ1-5; 10 bases agree with TRBD1. CDR1 and CDR2 from the germline V gene are MGHRA and YSYEKL. Unmatched junction bases numbered 3, after V lost 0 bases and J lost 1 base. The CDR3 has 17 residues. The CDR3 nucleotides are TGCGCCAGCAGCCAAGAGGGGGGACAGGGGAGCAATCAGCCCCAGCATTTT. This translates into CASSQEGGQGSNQPQHF.

The V gene is TRBV6-5, the J gene TRBJ2-2, with 7 bases identical to TRBD2. Germline V gene sequence: CDR1 MNHEY, CDR2 SVGAGI. Trimming took 6 bases from V and 6 from J; bases not matched to a gene: 4. This CDR3 contains 13 residues. This chain's CDR3 is CASSPTSPGELFF. CDR3 coding DNA: TGTGCCAGCAGCCCGACTAGCCCCGGGGAGCTGTTTTTT.

This sequence joins TRBV19 and TRBJ2-1; D not resolved. V lost 9 bases and J 1 base, leaving 16 bases between the germline ends. The germline gives CDR1 LNHDA, CDR2 SQIVND (reference sequence). The CDR3 runs to 15 residues. The CDR3 sequence: CASAPAELSYNEQFF. The CDR3 DNA follows: TGTGCCAGCGCTCCCGCGGAGCTTTCCTACAATGAGCAGTTCTTC.

The chain carries TRBV7-9 and TRBJ1-2; no clear D. The CDR3 has 13 residues. The V gene lost 5 bases and the J gene lost 5 bases, with 12 bases spanning the gap. Germline V gene sequence: CDR1 SEHNR, CDR2 FQNEAQ (reference sequence). CDR3 loop: CASSGDGRYGYTF. For the CDR3, the DNA is TGTGCCAGCAGCGGCGATGGGCGGTATGGCTACACCTTC.

The rearrangement joins TRBV6-4 to TRBJ2-3, with D possibly TRBD2 on 6 matching bases. The V end lost 3 bases, the J end lost 3 bases, and 13 bases lay between the germline ends. This CDR3 is 15 amino acids long. Germline V gene data show CDR1 as MRHNA and CDR2 as SNTAGT. CDR3 DNA: TGTGCCAGCAGTGAGGGTCCCGGGGGAACAGATACGCAGTATTTT. Protein sequence: CASSEGPGGTDTQYF.

The chain couples TRBV6-5 to TRBJ1-1, with TRBD1 as a possible D gene (6 bases). Trimming removed 8 bases from V and 3 bases from J, with 13 bases in between. Germline V gene lookup returns CDR1 MNHEY and CDR2 SVGAGI. CDR3 size: 13 residues. The CDR3 protein is CASSLAGDTEAFF. The CDR3 bases are TGTGCCAGCTCCTTGGCAGGGGACACTGAAGCTTTCTTT.

This clone was recorded a few times. The chain employs TRBV27 and TRBJ1-1, with D perhaps matching TRBD1 (5 bases). Germline CDR1 MNHEY, CDR2 SMNVEV (reference sequence). The CDR3 covers 11 residues. V lost 8 bases and J 7 bases, leaving 11 bases between the germline ends. DNA for the CDR3: TGTGCCAGCCGACGAGACAGTGAAGCTTTCTTT. This gives the protein CASRRDSEAFF.

This clone was seen just once. The chain carries TRBV30 and TRBJ2-7; D might be TRBD2 (5 bases). The V gene's germline CDR1 is GTSNPN and CDR2 SVGIG (reference sequence). The length of the CDR3 is 14 residues. V dropped 5 bases and J dropped 2 bases, with 16 bases sitting between them. The CDR3 here is CAWGSGGPAYEQYF. CDR3 nucleotides: TGTGCCTGGGGTAGTGGCGGGCCTGCCTACGAGCAGTACTTC.

The chain joins TRBV7-2 to TRBJ2-1; D ambiguous. Looked up from germline, CDR1 is SGHTA and CDR2 is FQGNSA. This CDR3 has 19 residues. The V gene lost 2 bases and the J gene lost 7 bases, with 27 bases spanning the gap. CDR3 sequence (DNA): TGTGCCAGCAGCTTATACCCACAAGAAGAAGTACGGGCGTCGAATGAGCAGTTCTTC. Its translation: CASSLYPQEEVRASNEQFF.

The CDR3 DNA reads as TGTGCCTGGAGTGGAAGCACCACTGAAGCTTTCTTT. Amino acid sequence: CAWSGSTTEAFF. The chain joins TRBV30 to TRBJ1-1; no definite D call. The V end lost 1 base, the J end lost 4 bases, and 7 bases lay between the germline ends. Germline CDR1 and CDR2: GTSNPN and SVGIG (reference sequence). The CDR3 runs 12 residues.

The V gene is TRBV11-2, the J gene TRBJ2-7; maybe TRBD1 (6 bases). There are 15 residues in the CDR3. The V gene's germline CDR1 is SGHAT and CDR2 FQNNGV. Between the trimmed V and J ends, which lost 1 base and 7 bases, there was a span of 17 bases. The DNA of the CDR3 is TGTGCCAGCAGCTTAGGGTTGGGGGCAGGGTGGGAGCAGTACTTC. This translates into CASSLGLGAGWEQYF.

The V and J genes are TRBV27 and TRBJ2-4; possible D gene TRBD1, 6 bases. Trimming pared 0 bases from V and 3 bases from J, leaving 9 bases between. The CDR3 runs 15 residues. The V gene's germline CDR1 is MNHEY and CDR2 SMNVEV (reference sequence). The CDR3 bases are TGTGCCAGCAGTTTATCCGGGACACTCAAAAACATTCAGTACTTC. Translated, it gives CASSLSGTLKNIQYF.

This clone was counted only a few times. The chain employs TRBV4-1 and TRBJ2-7, with TRBD2 matching over 8 bases. This CDR3 is built from 15 residues. Per the germline V gene, CDR1 is MGHRA and CDR2 is YSYEKL. V trimming: 0 bases; J trimming: 6 bases; junction bases outside the gene matches: 7. Written as DNA, the CDR3 is TGCGCCAGCAGCCAAGATCTGGGTAGCGGGATCGAGCAGTACTTC. Protein sequence: CASSQDLGSGIEQYF.